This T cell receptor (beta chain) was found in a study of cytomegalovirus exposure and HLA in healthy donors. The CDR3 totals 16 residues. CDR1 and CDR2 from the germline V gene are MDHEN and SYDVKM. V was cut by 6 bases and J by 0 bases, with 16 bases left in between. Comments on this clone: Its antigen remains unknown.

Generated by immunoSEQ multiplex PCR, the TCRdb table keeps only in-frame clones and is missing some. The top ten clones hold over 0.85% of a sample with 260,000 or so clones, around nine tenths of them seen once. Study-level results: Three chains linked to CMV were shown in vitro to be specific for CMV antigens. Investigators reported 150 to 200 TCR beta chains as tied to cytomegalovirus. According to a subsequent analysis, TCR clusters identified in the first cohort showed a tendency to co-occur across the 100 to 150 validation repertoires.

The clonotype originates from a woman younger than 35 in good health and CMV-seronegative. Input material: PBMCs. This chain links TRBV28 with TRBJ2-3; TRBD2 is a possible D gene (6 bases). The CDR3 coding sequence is TGTGCCAGCAGCTGGACCTGGGGGACTAGCACAGATACGCAGTATTTT. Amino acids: CASSWTWGTSTDTQYF.